What follows describes a single T cell receptor (beta chain). Its antigen is not known. In the same sample, other DNA sequences code for this CDR3. The data originate from a study of shared clonotypes between healthy human individuals. The table came from immunoSEQ multiplex PCR; TCRdb's copy has only in-frame clones and leaves some out. The profile covers fewer than 1.6 million clones, with less than 99% appearing a single time and around 0.38% taken by the ten largest. Germline trimming cut 4 bases from V and 7 bases from J; bases unmatched to any gene: 4. This CDR3 region has 15 residues. Germline CDR1 and CDR2: SGHRS and YFSETQ. The study enrolled healthy HIV-negative adults without recent acute infections or vaccinations as donors. Study-level results: Among four donors, roughly 5.5% of naive CD4 clonotypes were found in common. Clonotypes shared by all four donors outscored non-shared clonotypes in generation probability. In general, naive subsets displayed greater estimated richness than memory subsets did.

Sequenced input: naive CD4+ T cells sorted from blood. Subset indicated: CD45RA+ positively selected. The source is a man aged 30 to 39 in good health. The chain joins TRBV5-1 to TRBJ2-1, with 14 bases lining up with TRBD2. For the CDR3, the DNA is TGCGCCAGCAGCCGGGGACTAGCGGGAGTTAATGAGCAGTTCTTC. This gives the protein CASSRGLAGVNEQFF.